These T cell receptor beta chains were read from a single sample in a study of identical twins. A single record per CDR3 protein comes from TCRdb applying MiXCR to the 5' RACE reads. The sample lists around 960,000 distinct CDR3 sequences; roughly an eighth were seen once. This same sample was also part of a study on yellow fever vaccine responses in identical twins.

Sequenced sample: PBMCs. The receptors shown here come from a woman between 18 and 30 years old in good health. Each CDR3 is given with its conserved first and last residue. Fields, in order: V gene, J gene, D gene, clone size, CDR3 protein, CDR3 DNA. The D gene is left open where the match is weak. Clone size is given for some rows only: seen once, a few or many times, or a class if the clone is expanded.

>TRBV4-1|TRBJ2-1|-|-
CASSQRELRDNEQFF
TGCGCCAGCAGCCAACGGGAGTTACGAGACAATGAGCAGTTCTTC
>TRBV12-3/TRBV12-4|TRBJ2-1|-|many
CASSPRVDNEQFF
TGTGCCAGCAGTCCCAGGGTGGACAATGAGCAGTTCTTC
>TRBV5-1|TRBJ2-1|-|-
CASSLREIGLNEQFF
TGCGCCAGCAGCTTGCGGGAAATCGGGTTGAATGAGCAGTTCTTC
>TRBV6-5|TRBJ2-4|-|few
CASSNRDGRDKNIQYF
TGTGCCAGCAGTAACCGGGACGGGCGAGACAAAAACATTCAGTACTTC
>TRBV4-1|TRBJ2-1|TRBD2|few
CASSHPGTSRYNEQFF
TGCGCCAGCAGCCACCCCGGGACTAGCAGATACAATGAGCAGTTCTTC
>TRBV2|TRBJ2-3|-|-
CASSGAGRITDTQYF
TGTGCCAGCAGTGGTGCGGGGAGAATCACAGATACGCAGTATTTT
>TRBV9|TRBJ1-2|TRBD1|-
CASSVGDRDGYTF
TGTGCCAGCAGCGTAGGGGACAGGGACGGCTACACCTTC
>TRBV9|TRBJ2-3|-|-
CASSVGGGEGDTQYF
TGTGCCAGCAGCGTAGGGGGGGGCGAGGGAGATACGCAGTATTTT
>TRBV12-3/TRBV12-4|TRBJ2-1|TRBD2|many
CASSPGLAGRQGEQFF
TGTGCCAGCAGCCCCGGACTAGCGGGGAGGCAGGGAGAGCAGTTCTTC
>TRBV12-3/TRBV12-4|TRBJ2-4|-|few
CASSSQLNIQYF
TGTGCCAGCAGTTCGCAGCTAAACATTCAGTACTTC
>TRBV20-1|TRBJ2-4|-|-
CSARSGLPVSLAKNIQYF
TGCAGTGCTAGATCCGGACTTCCCGTTTCACTAGCCAAAAACATTCAGTACTTC
>TRBV7-7|TRBJ2-1|TRBD2|few
CASSLVVSGGPGEQFF
TGTGCCAGCAGCTTAGTAGTGTCGGGGGGGCCTGGTGAGCAGTTCTTC
>TRBV20-1|TRBJ2-2|TRBD2|-
CSAPRAGANTGELFF
TGCAGTGCGCCCCGAGCGGGGGCGAACACCGGGGAGCTGTTTTTT
>TRBV3-1|TRBJ1-2|-|many
CASSQDSQGKFGYTF
TGTGCCAGCAGCCAAGATAGTCAAGGGAAATTCGGCTACACCTTC
>TRBV12-3/TRBV12-4|TRBJ2-4|-|-
CASTESGTDIQYF
TGTGCCAGCACCGAAAGCGGGACAGACATTCAGTACTTC
>TRBV27|TRBJ2-1|-|-
CASTQLGLNNEQFF
TGTGCCAGCACCCAGTTAGGGCTGAACAATGAGCAGTTCTTC
>TRBV7-8|TRBJ2-2|-|many
CASSLYPTSTGELFF
TGTGCCAGCAGCTTATATCCGACCTCCACCGGGGAGCTGTTTTTT
>TRBV6-2/TRBV6-3|TRBJ1-1|-|few
CASSSRTRYTEAFF
TGTGCCAGCAGTTCCCGAACCCGGTACACTGAAGCTTTCTTT
>TRBV4-2|TRBJ2-7|TRBD2|many
CASSQEVTSGRHEQYF
TGTGCCAGCAGCCAAGAAGTTACTAGCGGACGTCACGAGCAGTACTTC
>TRBV6-1|TRBJ2-2|TRBD1|-
CASTKPGTATGELFF
TGTGCCAGCACCAAACCGGGGACAGCCACCGGGGAGCTGTTTTTT
>TRBV19|TRBJ1-3|-|-
CASSTRGNSGNTIYF
TGTGCCAGTAGTACCCGGGGCAACTCTGGAAACACCATATATTTT
>TRBV29-1|TRBJ2-4|TRBD2|few
CSVATTSGSSLAKNIQYF
TGCAGCGTCGCGACAACTAGCGGGAGTTCACTAGCCAAAAACATTCAGTACTTC
>TRBV20-1|TRBJ1-4|-|many
CSAREGPFNEKLFF
TGCAGTGCTAGAGAGGGGCCCTTTAATGAAAAACTGTTTTTT
>TRBV4-1|TRBJ2-5|TRBD1|few
CASSHALRDRQETQYF
TGCGCCAGCAGCCACGCTCTCCGGGACAGACAAGAGACCCAGTACTTC
>TRBV6-1|TRBJ2-7|-|-
CASSASGAYEQYF
TGTGCCAGCAGTGCCTCGGGCGCCTACGAGCAGTACTTC
>TRBV5-5|TRBJ2-7|TRBD1|-
CASSTSGQGADEQYF
TGTGCCAGCAGCACCAGTGGACAGGGGGCGGATGAGCAGTACTTC
>TRBV15|TRBJ1-2|-|few
CATSRDRNPGSGYTF
TGTGCCACCAGCAGAGATCGAAACCCTGGAAGTGGCTACACCTTC
>TRBV7-9|TRBJ2-3|TRBD2|few
CASSLTGTSRITDTQYF
TGTGCCAGCAGCTTAACCGGGACTAGTCGCATCACAGATACGCAGTATTTT
>TRBV6-5|TRBJ2-3|-|-
CASSYVLGDTQYF
TGTGCCAGCAGTTACGTTCTGGGAGATACGCAGTATTTT
>TRBV7-3|TRBJ2-1|-|few
CASSLSSGRGSEQFF
TGTGCCAGCAGCTTAAGCAGCGGCCGAGGGAGTGAGCAGTTCTTC
>TRBV4-1|TRBJ1-2|TRBD1|few
CASSQVRQGVRGYTF
TGCGCCAGCAGCCAAGTTCGGCAGGGGGTGAGGGGCTACACCTTC
>TRBV12-3/TRBV12-4|TRBJ1-4|TRBD1|-
CASSRTGFDEKLFF
TGTGCCAGCAGCCGGACAGGGTTCGATGAAAAACTGTTTTTT
>TRBV4-1|TRBJ2-6|-|many
CASSQGGISGANVLTF
TGCGCCAGCAGCCAAGGGGGGATTTCTGGGGCCAACGTCCTGACTTTC
>TRBV3-1|TRBJ1-2|-|many
CASSHAIRRTPYGYTF
TGTGCCAGCAGCCACGCTATCAGACGGACACCGTATGGCTACACCTTC
>TRBV10-2|TRBJ2-1|TRBD2|few
CAGGASGRAGYNEQFF
TGCGCCGGGGGGGCTAGCGGGAGAGCAGGCTACAATGAGCAGTTCTTC
>TRBV11-2|TRBJ2-7|TRBD1|-
CASSLGQGDYEQYF
TGTGCCAGCAGCTTAGGGCAGGGGGACTACGAGCAGTACTTC
>TRBV12-3/TRBV12-4|TRBJ2-3|TRBD2|many
CASNLGLAGTDTQYF
TGTGCCAGCAACCTCGGACTAGCGGGCACAGATACGCAGTATTTT
>TRBV27|TRBJ1-1|TRBD1|few
CASRSGTGGRTEAFF
TGTGCCAGCCGTTCCGGGACAGGGGGTCGCACTGAAGCTTTCTTT